The T cell receptor beta chain described here comes from a study of technical replicates of blood from several donors listed by TCRdb under 2017. The library was made by the immunoSEQ multiplex PCR assay. What TCRdb holds here is the immuneACCESS table cut down to in-frame rearrangements. Part of the clones is not present; checked against another copy, under half of the missing clones reflect an unresolved V gene, and the others are unexplained. Here the sample has 65,000 to 85,000 clones; about nine tenths occur a single time. Together, the top ten hold approximately 0.27% of the sample. Trimming leaves V shorter by 4 bases and J shorter by 4 bases, with the junction holding 6 bases beyond the gene matches. The cysteine opens and the phenylalanine closes a CDR3 of 14 amino acids. Of all the DNA, just the CDR3 is kept, 42 bases in frame from base 1. The germline V gene sets CDR1 to SGHAT and CDR2 to FQNNGV.

Regarding this clone: Its antigen remains unidentified. Base qualities are missing; no much larger clone stands one base away.

Specimen: T cells isolated from PBMCs. This clonotype was sampled from a human donor in good health. The V and J segments used are TRBV11-2 and TRBJ2-7, with 8 central nucleotides matching TRBD2. CDR3 reads: CASSSGLDRYEQYF. The DNA sequence reads TGTGCCAGCAGCTCGGGACTAGATAGGTACGAGCAGTACTTC.